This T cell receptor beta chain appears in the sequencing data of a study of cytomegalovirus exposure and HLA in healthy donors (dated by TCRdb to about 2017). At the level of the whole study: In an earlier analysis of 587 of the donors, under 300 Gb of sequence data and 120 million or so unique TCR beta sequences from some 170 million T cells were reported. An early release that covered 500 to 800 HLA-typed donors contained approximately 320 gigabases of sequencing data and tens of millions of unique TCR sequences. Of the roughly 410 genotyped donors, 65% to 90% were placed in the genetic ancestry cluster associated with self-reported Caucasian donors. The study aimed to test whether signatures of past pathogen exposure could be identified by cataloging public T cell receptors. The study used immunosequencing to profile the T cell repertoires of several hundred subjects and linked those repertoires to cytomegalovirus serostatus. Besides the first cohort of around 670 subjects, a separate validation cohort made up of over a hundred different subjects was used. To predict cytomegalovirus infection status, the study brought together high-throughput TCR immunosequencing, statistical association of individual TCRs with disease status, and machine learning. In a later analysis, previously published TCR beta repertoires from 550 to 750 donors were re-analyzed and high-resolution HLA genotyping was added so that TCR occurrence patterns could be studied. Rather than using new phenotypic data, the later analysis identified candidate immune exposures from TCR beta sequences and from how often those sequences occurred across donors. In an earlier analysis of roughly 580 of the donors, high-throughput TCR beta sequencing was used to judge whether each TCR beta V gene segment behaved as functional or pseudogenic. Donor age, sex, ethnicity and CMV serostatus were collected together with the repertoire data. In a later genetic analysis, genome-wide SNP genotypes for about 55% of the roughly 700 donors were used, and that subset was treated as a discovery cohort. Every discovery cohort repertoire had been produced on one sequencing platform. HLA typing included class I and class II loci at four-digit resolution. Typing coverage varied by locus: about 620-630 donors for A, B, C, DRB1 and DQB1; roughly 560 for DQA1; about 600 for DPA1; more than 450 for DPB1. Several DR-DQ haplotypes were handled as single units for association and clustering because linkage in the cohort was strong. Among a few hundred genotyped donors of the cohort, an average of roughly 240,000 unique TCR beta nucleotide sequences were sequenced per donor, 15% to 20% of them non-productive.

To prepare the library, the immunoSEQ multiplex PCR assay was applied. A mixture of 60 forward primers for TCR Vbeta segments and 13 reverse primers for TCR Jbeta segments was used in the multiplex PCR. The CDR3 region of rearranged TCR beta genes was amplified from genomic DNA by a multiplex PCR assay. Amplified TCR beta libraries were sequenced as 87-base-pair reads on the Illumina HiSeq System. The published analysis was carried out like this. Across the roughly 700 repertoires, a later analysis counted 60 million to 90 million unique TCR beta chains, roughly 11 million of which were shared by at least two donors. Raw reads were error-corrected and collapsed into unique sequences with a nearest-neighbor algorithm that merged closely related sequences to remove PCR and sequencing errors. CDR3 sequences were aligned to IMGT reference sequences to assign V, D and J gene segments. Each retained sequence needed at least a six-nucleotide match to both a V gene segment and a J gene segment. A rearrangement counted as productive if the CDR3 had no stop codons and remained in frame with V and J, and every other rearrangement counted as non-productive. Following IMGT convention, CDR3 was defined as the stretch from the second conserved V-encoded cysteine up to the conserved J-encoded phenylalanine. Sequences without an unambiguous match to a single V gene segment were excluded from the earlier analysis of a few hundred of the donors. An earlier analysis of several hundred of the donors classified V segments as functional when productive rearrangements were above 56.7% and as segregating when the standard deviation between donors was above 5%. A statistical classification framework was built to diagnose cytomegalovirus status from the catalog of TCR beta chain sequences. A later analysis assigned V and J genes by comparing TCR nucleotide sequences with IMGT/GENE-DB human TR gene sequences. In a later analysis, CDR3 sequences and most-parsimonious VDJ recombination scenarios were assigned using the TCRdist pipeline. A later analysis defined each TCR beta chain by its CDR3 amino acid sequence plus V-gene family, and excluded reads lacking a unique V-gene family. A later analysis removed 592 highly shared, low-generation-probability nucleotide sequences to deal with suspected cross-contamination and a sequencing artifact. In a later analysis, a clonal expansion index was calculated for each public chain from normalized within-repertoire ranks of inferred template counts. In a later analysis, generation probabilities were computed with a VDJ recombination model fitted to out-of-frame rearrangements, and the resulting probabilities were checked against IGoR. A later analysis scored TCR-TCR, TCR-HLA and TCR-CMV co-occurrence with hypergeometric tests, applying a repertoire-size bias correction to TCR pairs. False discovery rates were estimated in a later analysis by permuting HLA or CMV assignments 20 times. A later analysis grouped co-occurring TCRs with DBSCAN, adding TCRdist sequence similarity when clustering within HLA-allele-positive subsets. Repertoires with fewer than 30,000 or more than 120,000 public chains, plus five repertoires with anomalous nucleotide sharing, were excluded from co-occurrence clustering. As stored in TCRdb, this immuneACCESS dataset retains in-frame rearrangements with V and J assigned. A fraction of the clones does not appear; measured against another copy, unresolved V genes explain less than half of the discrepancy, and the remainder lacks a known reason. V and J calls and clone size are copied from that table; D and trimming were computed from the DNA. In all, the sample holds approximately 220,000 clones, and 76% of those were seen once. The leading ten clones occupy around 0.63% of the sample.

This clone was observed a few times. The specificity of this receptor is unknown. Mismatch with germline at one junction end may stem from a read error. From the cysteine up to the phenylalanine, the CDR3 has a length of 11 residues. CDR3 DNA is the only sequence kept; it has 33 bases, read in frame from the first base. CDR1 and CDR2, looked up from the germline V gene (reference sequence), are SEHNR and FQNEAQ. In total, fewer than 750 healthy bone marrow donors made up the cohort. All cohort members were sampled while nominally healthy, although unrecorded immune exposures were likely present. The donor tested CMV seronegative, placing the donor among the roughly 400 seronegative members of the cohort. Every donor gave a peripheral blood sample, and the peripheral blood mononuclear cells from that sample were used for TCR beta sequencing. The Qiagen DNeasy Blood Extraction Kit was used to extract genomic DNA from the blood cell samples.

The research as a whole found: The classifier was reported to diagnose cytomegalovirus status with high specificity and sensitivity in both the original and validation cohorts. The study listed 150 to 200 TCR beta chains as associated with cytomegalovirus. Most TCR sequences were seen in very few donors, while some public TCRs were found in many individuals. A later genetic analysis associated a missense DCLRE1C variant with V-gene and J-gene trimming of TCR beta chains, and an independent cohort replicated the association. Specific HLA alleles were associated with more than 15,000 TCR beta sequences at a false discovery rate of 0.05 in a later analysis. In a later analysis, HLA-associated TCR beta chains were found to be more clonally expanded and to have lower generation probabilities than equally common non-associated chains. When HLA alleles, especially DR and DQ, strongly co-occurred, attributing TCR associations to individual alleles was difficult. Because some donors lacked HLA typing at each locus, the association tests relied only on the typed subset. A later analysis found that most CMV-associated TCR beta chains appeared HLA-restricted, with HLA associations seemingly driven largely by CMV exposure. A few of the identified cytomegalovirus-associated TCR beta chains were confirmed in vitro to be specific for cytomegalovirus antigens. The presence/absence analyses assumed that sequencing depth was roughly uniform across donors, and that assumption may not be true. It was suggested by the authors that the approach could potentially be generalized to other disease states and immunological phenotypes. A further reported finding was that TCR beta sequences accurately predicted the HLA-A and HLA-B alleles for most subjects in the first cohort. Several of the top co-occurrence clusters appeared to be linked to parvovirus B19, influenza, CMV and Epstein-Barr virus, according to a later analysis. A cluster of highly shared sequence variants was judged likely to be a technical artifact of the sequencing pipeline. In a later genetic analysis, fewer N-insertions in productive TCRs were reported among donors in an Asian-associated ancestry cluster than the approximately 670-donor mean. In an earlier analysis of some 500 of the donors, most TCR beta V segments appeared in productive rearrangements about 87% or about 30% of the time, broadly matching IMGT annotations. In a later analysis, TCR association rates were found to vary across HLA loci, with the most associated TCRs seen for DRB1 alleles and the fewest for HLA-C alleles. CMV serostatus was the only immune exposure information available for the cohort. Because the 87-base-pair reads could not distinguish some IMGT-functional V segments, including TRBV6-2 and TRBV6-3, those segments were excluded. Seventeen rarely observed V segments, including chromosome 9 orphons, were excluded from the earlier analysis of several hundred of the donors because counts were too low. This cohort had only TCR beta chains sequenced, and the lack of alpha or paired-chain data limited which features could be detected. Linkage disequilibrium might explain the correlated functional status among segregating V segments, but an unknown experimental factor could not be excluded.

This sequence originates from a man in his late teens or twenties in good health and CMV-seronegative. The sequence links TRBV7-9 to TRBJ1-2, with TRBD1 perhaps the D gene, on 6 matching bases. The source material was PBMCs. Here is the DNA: TGTTCCAGCTCCATGGGGGGGGCGTATTTCTTC. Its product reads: CSSSMGGAYFF.